Each of the 3 T cell receptor beta chains below was sequenced from the same sample in a study of T cells in women clearing cervical HPV infection. Here immunoSEQ multiplex PCR was the method, and the copy in TCRdb shows in-frame clones only, minus some. The sample includes some 31,000 clones. The sample consisted of blood buffy coat. Receptors were obtained from a woman between 18 and 75 years old with a cervical HPV16 infection that either progressed to CIN3+ or cleared (not recorded which).

Comments on this clone: The read ends 3 residues early relative to the CDR3; the germline J gene fills the gap. This chain connects TRBV6-2 or TRBV6-3 to TRBJ2-7, with 7 bases matching TRBD1. CDR1 is MNHEY, CDR2 SVGEGT, per germline. The CDR3 has 12 residues. V was pared by 8 bases and J by 2 bases, with 3 bases of the junction left unmatched. Incomplete CDR3 DNA: TGTGCCAGCCGGGACAGACCCTACGAG. Translation gives CASRDRPYE. In full, the CDR3 is CASRDRPYEQYF.

Concerning this clone: From the germline J gene comes the end of the CDR3, since the read stops 3 residues before it. The J gene is TRBJ1-1, the V gene TRBV29-1; a possible D gene is TRBD1 (6 bases). The length of the CDR3 is 12 residues. V lost 8 bases and J lost 4, with 14 bases in between. Germline CDR1 is SQVTM and CDR2 is ANQGSEA. CDR3 protein: CSSGEGGTEAFF. The CDR3 bases that were read are TGCAGCTCAGGGGAGGGAGGCACTGAA.

On this clone itself: The read terminates 3 residues before the CDR3 end, so the remaining end is supplied by the germline J gene. The chain links TRBV5-6 to TRBJ2-1; maybe TRBD2 (6 bases). Germline CDR1 SGHDT, CDR2 YYEEEE. This CDR3 is 14 amino acids long. With 0 bases removed from V and 4 bases from J, the gap between germline ends came to 8 bases. This CDR3 reads CASSLGGKYNEQFF. The CDR3 DNA, read in part, is TGTGCCAGCAGCTTGGGCGGGAAATACAATGAG.